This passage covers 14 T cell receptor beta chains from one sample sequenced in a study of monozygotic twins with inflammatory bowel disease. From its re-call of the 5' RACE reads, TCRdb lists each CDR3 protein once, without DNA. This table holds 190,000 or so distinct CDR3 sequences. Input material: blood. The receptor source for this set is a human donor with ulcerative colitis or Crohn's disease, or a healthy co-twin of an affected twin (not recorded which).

This chain's CDR3 is CSARSLFSGGVITDTQYF. The J gene is TRBJ2-3, the V gene TRBV20-1; absent DNA, TCRdb's TRBD2 call cannot be checked. Germline lookup yields CDR1 DFQATT and CDR2 SNEGSKA (reference sequence). The CDR3 sequence is 18 residues long.

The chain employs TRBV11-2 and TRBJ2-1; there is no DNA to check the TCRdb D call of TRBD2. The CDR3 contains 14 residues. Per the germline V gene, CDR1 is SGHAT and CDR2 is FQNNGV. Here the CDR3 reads CASSPIGGSNEQFF.

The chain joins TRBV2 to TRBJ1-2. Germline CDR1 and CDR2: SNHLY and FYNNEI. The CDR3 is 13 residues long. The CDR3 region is CASSNGRSSDYTF.

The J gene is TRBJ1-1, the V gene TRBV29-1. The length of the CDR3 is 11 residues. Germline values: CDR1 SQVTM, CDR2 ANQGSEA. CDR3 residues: CSVEPNTEAFF.

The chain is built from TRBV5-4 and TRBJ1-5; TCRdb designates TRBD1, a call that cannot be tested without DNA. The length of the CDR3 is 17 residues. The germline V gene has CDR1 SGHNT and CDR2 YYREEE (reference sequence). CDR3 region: CASSSTDRGSSNQPQHF.

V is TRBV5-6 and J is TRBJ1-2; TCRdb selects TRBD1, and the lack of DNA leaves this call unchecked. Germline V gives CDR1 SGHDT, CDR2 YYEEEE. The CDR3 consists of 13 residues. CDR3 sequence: CASSLKTGDGYTF. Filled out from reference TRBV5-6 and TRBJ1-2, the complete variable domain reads DAGVTQSPTHLIKTRGQQVTLRCSPKSGHDTVSWYQQALGQGPQFIFQYYEEEERQRGNFPDRFSGHQFPNYSSELNVNALLLGDSALYLCASSLKTGDGYTFGSGTRLTVV.

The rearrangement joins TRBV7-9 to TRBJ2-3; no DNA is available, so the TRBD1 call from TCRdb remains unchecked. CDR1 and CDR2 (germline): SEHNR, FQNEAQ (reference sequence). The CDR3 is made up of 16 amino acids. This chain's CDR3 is CASSQRGTGVTDTQYF.

The CDR3 spells CAISDRGNEKLFF. The genes are TRBV10-3 and TRBJ1-4; the TCRdb D gene call, TRBD1, has no DNA to confirm it. CDR3 length equals 13 residues. The germline V gene encodes CDR1 ENHRY and CDR2 SYGVKD.

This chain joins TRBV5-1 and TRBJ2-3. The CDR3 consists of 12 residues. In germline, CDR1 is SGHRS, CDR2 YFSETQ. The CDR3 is CASRYGTDTQYF.

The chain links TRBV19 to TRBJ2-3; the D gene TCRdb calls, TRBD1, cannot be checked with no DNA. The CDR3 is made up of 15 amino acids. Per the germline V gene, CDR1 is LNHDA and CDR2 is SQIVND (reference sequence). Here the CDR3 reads CASKQGDRDTDTQYF.

CDR3 residues: CASAPGGVHYGYTF. The chain is built from TRBV25-1 and TRBJ1-2; TCRdb's assignment of TRBD1 cannot be checked, as there is no DNA. From germline, CDR1 is MGHDK and CDR2 SYGVNS. The CDR3 has 14 residues.

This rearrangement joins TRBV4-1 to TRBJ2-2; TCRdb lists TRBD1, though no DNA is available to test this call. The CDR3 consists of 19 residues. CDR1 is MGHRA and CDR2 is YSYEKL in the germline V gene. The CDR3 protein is CASSPGLRQGPEYTGELFF.

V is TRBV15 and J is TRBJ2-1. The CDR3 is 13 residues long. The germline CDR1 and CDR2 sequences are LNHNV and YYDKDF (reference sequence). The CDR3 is CATSNRAYNEQFF.

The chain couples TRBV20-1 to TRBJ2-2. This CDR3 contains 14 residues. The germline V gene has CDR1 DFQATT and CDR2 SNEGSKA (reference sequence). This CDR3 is CSASTTANTGELFF.